A selection of T cell receptor beta chains follows, all from one sample in a study of identical twins. A single record per CDR3 protein comes from TCRdb applying MiXCR to the 5' RACE reads. Among about 150,000 distinct CDR3 sequences, roughly 3.5% were seen once, and the ten largest hold 8.1%. What was sequenced was memory T cells sorted from blood. Source of these receptors: a man aged 18 to 29 in good health. Each CDR3 is given with its conserved first and last residue. D genes are given only for firm matches. The size entry is marked missing in some rows and otherwise reads once, few, many or a size class.

TGCAGTGCTCTAAGGGACAGCACAGATACGCAGTATTTT,CSALRDSTDTQYF,TRBJ2-3,many,-,TRBV20-1
TGTGCCAGCAGCTTCTCGCGGGAGTTGGCCAATGAGCAGTTCTTC,CASSFSRELANEQFF,TRBJ2-1,many,TRBD2,TRBV7-6
TGTGCCAGCAGCTTGACAGGGGTTGTCCCAGATACGCAGTATTTT,CASSLTGVVPDTQYF,TRBJ2-3,many,TRBD1,TRBV11-2
TGTGCCAGCAGTGAAGCGCTTCGGGGCTACCCGGGGAGCACAGATACGCAGTATTTT,CASSEALRGYPGSTDTQYF,TRBJ2-3,many,-,TRBV2
TGCAGCGGGGATGAGCAGTTCTTC,CSGDEQFF,TRBJ2-1,many,-,TRBV29-1
TGTGCCAGCAGCCAAGACTCCGGGACAGGGGATAATCAGCCCCAGCATTTT,CASSQDSGTGDNQPQHF,TRBJ1-5,few,TRBD1,TRBV6-1
TGCGCCAGCAGCTTGGCTTACGGGGGTTCCTCGGGAAACACCATATATTTT,CASSLAYGGSSGNTIYF,TRBJ1-3,-,-,TRBV5-1
TGTGCCAGCAGTCCCCGGGGTGGGGCTTCCCAGGGGACTGAAGCTTTCTTT,CASSPRGGASQGTEAFF,TRBJ1-1,many,-,TRBV7-9
TGTGCCAGCAGGAGCCAGAACACCGGGGAGCTGTTTTTT,CASRSQNTGELFF,TRBJ2-2,many,-,TRBV12-3/TRBV12-4
TGTGCCAGCAGCTTAGGGACACCTGGAAACACCATATATTTT,CASSLGTPGNTIYF,TRBJ1-3,many,-,TRBV7-6
TGTGCCAGCAGTCAGTCTAATGAAAAACTGTTTTTT,CASSQSNEKLFF,TRBJ1-4,-,-,TRBV6-6
TGTGCCAGCAAGCCAGTCAGGGGAAGGAACTATGGCTACACCTTC,CASKPVRGRNYGYTF,TRBJ1-2,many,-,TRBV6-1
TGCAGTGCTAGAAGGTCAGATACGCAGTATTTT,CSARRSDTQYF,TRBJ2-3,many,-,TRBV20-1
TGTGCCAGCAGCCTATACTGGAAACTCGGCGGATCTAGCACAGATACGCAGTATTTT,CASSLYWKLGGSSTDTQYF,TRBJ2-3,many,-,TRBV11-1
TGCAGTGCTACAGATCTAATCAACTATGGCTACACCTTC,CSATDLINYGYTF,TRBJ1-2,many,-,TRBV20-1
TGTGCCAGCAGCTTACTAGCGGGAGCCAAAAACATTCAGTACTTC,CASSLLAGAKNIQYF,TRBJ2-4,many,TRBD2,TRBV7-2
TGTGCCAGCAGAATGGGTCAGGCCTCCTACGAGCAGTACTTC,CASRMGQASYEQYF,TRBJ2-7,many,-,TRBV2
TGTGCCAGCAGTGCCGGGACAGCATTCAATCAGCCCCAGCATTTT,CASSAGTAFNQPQHF,TRBJ1-5,many,TRBD1,TRBV28
TGCAGTGCTAGTGGGGGGGACACTGAAGCTTTCTTT,CSASGGDTEAFF,TRBJ1-1,many,-,TRBV20-1
TGTGCCAGCAGTTTATTTCGTGGGCAGGGAAAGAACTACGAGCAGTACTTC,CASSLFRGQGKNYEQYF,TRBJ2-7,-,-,TRBV12-3/TRBV12-4
TGTGCCAGCAGCTTATCTGCCCCGTGGTCCGCTTTCTTT,CASSLSAPWSAFF,TRBJ1-1,many,-,TRBV7-9
TGTGCCAGCAGTCCCCGGGTAGGAGGCTACGAGCAGTACTTC,CASSPRVGGYEQYF,TRBJ2-7,many,-,TRBV27
TGTGCCAGCAGCCAAGGGCAGGGGGGTTATCAGCCCCAGCATTTT,CASSQGQGGYQPQHF,TRBJ1-5,-,TRBD1,TRBV3-1
TGTGCCAGCAGCTTTAGACAGAATGAAGCTTTCTTT,CASSFRQNEAFF,TRBJ1-1,many,-,TRBV6-1
TGCGCCAGCAGCTACGACAGGGCCTCCTACGAGCAGTACTTC,CASSYDRASYEQYF,TRBJ2-7,many,TRBD1,TRBV5-1
TGTGCCAGCAGCTTCAAGACTGTGAACACTGAAGCTTTCTTT,CASSFKTVNTEAFF,TRBJ1-1,many,-,TRBV5-4
TGTGCCAGCAGCCCTCTTAGCGGGAGGGCCGAGGATGAGCAGTTCTTC,CASSPLSGRAEDEQFF,TRBJ2-1,many,TRBD2,TRBV12-3/TRBV12-4
TGCAGTGCTAGAGATCGCGTCTCCTACAATGAGCAGTTCTTC,CSARDRVSYNEQFF,TRBJ2-1,many,-,TRBV20-1
TGTGCCACCAGTGATTTCCTATCTAACGTAGATACGCAGTATTTT,CATSDFLSNVDTQYF,TRBJ2-3,many,-,TRBV24-1
TGTGCCAGCAGCCTAGCGGGAGGGCACACCGGGGAGCTGTTTTTT,CASSLAGGHTGELFF,TRBJ2-2,many,TRBD2,TRBV12-3/TRBV12-4
TGTGCCAGTAGTCCCGGCAGGGGGCTGGGAGCAGAAGAGACCCAGTACTTC,CASSPGRGLGAEETQYF,TRBJ2-5,many,TRBD1,TRBV19
TGCGCCAGCCAGAGCAGGGTGAATGAGCAGTTCTTC,CASQSRVNEQFF,TRBJ2-1,many,-,TRBV5-1
TGTGCCAGCAGAAAAAGGGGACAGGGATTTAGCAATCAGCCCCAGCATTTT,CASRKRGQGFSNQPQHF,TRBJ1-5,few,TRBD1,TRBV6-1
TGTGCCAGCAGCTTGCCGGGGGCAGATACGCAGTATTTT,CASSLPGADTQYF,TRBJ2-3,many,-,TRBV7-2
TGTGCCAGCAGTTACGTCGACAGGGAAATCACAGATACGCAGTATTTT,CASSYVDREITDTQYF,TRBJ2-3,few,TRBD1,TRBV6-2/TRBV6-3
TGTGCCACCGCCCGGGAGGGGAATATGAACACCGGGGAGCTGTTTTTT,CATAREGNMNTGELFF,TRBJ2-2,many,TRBD2,TRBV24-1
TGTGCCAGCAGTGACCGGGACAGGGGGATTCCAGATACGCAGTATTTT,CASSDRDRGIPDTQYF,TRBJ2-3,many,TRBD1,TRBV12-3/TRBV12-4
TGCGCCAGCAGCCAAGGGACTAGCGGGAGCAATGAGCAGTTCTTC,CASSQGTSGSNEQFF,TRBJ2-1,many,TRBD2,TRBV5-1
TGTGCCAGCAGCTTGGGGGATGGGGAACTGTTTTTT,CASSLGDGELFF,TRBJ1-4,many,-,TRBV7-2
TGTGCCAGCAGCGCACCAACACCGGGACAAATTATCTTT,CASSAPTPGQIIF,TRBJ1-1,many,-,TRBV9
TGCAGTGCTAGTCTTGGGGGTGCCGGCAACAGTCAGCCCCAGCATTTT,CSASLGGAGNSQPQHF,TRBJ1-5,many,-,TRBV20-1
TGCGCCAGCAGCACCGCGGCGGGAGGGCCGGGAGAGACCCAGTACTTC,CASSTAAGGPGETQYF,TRBJ2-5,many,TRBD2,TRBV5-1
TGTGCCTGGATAGCAGGGGGGTTGAATACGCAGTATTTT,CAWIAGGLNTQYF,TRBJ2-3,-,-,TRBV30
TGTGCCAGCAGAGTAGGAGGTCTAGCGGAAGAGACCCAGTACTTC,CASRVGGLAEETQYF,TRBJ2-5,many,TRBD2,TRBV12-3/TRBV12-4
TGTGCCAGCAGCCAGCCGGGACTAGCGGGAGGGGGGAGCTCCTACAATGAGCAGTTCTTC,CASSQPGLAGGGSSYNEQFF,TRBJ2-1,many,TRBD2,TRBV4-2
TGCGCCAGCAGCCAAGATCTTAGAGGACCTAATCAGCCCCAGCTTTTT,CASSQDLRGPNQPQLF,TRBJ1-5,-,-,TRBV4-3
TGCAGTGCTAGAGATTTAAGGACAGCCGGAAACACCATATATTTT,CSARDLRTAGNTIYF,TRBJ1-3,many,-,TRBV20-1
TGTGCCAGCAGGCAACAGGGTCTTACTGAAGCTTTCTTT,CASRQQGLTEAFF,TRBJ1-1,many,-,TRBV6-1
TGCGCCAGCAGCTTGGCCGGGACACCATCGAACACCGGGGAGCTGTTTTTT,CASSLAGTPSNTGELFF,TRBJ2-2,many,-,TRBV5-1
TGTGCCAGCAGTCTTATGGACTCCTACAATGAGCAGTTCTTC,CASSLMDSYNEQFF,TRBJ2-1,many,-,TRBV6-1
TGTGCCAGCAGAGAATTAGGACTAGGAAAGGCCTACGAGCAGTACTTC,CASRELGLGKAYEQYF,TRBJ2-7,few,TRBD2,TRBV28
TGTGCCAGCAGGCTCCTTGGGTCAACAGAGACCCAGTACTTC,CASRLLGSTETQYF,TRBJ2-5,many,-,TRBV6-2/TRBV6-3
TGTGCCAGCAGCAGGAGGGCCGTTGAGACCCAGTACTTC,CASSRRAVETQYF,TRBJ2-5,many,-,TRBV12-3/TRBV12-4
TGCGCCAGCAGCTTCCAGCGGGAGGGCCGCGGGGAGACCCAGTACTTC,CASSFQREGRGETQYF,TRBJ2-5,many,TRBD2,TRBV5-1